The 6 T cell receptor beta chains reported below all come from one sample, sequenced in a study of cytomegalovirus exposure and HLA in healthy donors (dated by TCRdb to the late 2010s). Libraries were built with the immunoSEQ multiplex PCR assay. The multiplex PCR relied on a mix of 60 forward primers for TCR Vbeta segments and 13 reverse primers for TCR Jbeta segments. Entries here come from immuneACCESS through TCRdb and include only in-frame sequences with V and J called. Some clones fail to appear in such tables; in the studies checked, an unresolved V gene covers under half of the shortfall, and the cause of the remainder is unknown. The table for this sample lists over 55,000 clones. The ten largest clones represent about 4% of the sample. Material: PBMCs. The receptors derive from a male donor in good health and CMV-seronegative.

The chain carries TRBV6-1 and TRBJ2-2; tentative D call: TRBD2 (5 bases). The CDR3 spans 17 residues. CDR1 and CDR2 (germline): MNHNS, SASEGT. V lost 3 bases and J lost 5, with 19 bases in between. The CDR3 protein is CASSDRWAASGTGELFF. The CDR3, as DNA: TGTGCCAGCAGTGACCGGTGGGCGGCCTCGGGGACCGGGGAGCTGTTTTTT.

The CDR3 sequence: CSVEGGRDYSYNEQFF. The CDR3 DNA reads as TGCAGCGTTGAAGGGGGAAGGGACTACTCCTACAATGAGCAGTTCTTC. The chain carries TRBV29-1 and TRBJ2-1; 7 positions agree with TRBD2. The CDR3 sequence is 16 residues long. J gave up 0 bases and V 1 base, and 6 bases lay outside the gene matches. CDR1 is SQVTM and CDR2 is ANQGSEA in the germline V gene.

The chain joins TRBV7-2 to TRBJ2-3; 8 bases agree with TRBD2. Trimming cost V 0 bases and J 3 bases; bases outside gene matches: 2. From germline, CDR1 is SGHTA and CDR2 FQGNSA. The CDR3 length is 15 residues. The DNA of the CDR3 is TGTGCCAGCAGCTTAGCAACTAGCGGAACAGATACGCAGTATTTT. It specifies CASSLATSGTDTQYF. The variable domain in full, with the rest retrieved from reference TRBV7-2 and TRBJ2-3, is GAGVSQSPSNKVTEKGKDVELRCDPISGHTALYWYRQSLGQGLEFLIYFQGNSAPDKSGLPSDRFSAERTGGSVSTLTIQRTQQEDSAVYLCASSLATSGTDTQYFGPGTRLTVL.

The V call is TRBV19, the J call TRBJ1-6; TRBD1 matches 7 bases. The germline gives CDR1 LNHDA, CDR2 SQIVND (reference sequence). The CDR3 runs 17 residues. V was pared by 5 bases and J by 5 bases, with 12 bases of the junction left unmatched. This CDR3 reads CASSARQGGGNNSPLHF. DNA for the CDR3: TGTGCCAGTAGTGCTCGACAGGGAGGAGGTAATAATTCACCCCTCCACTTT.

V gene TRBV30 combines with J gene TRBJ2-2; D not resolved. This CDR3 spans 16 amino acids. V lost 5 bases, J lost 1 base, and 17 bases lay in between. Germline CDR1 reads GTSNPN; CDR2 reads SVGIG (reference sequence). The CDR3 sequence is CAWPPRVPENTGELFF. The CDR3 region has the DNA TGTGCCTGGCCCCCCCGGGTTCCGGAGAACACCGGGGAGCTGTTTTTT.

DNA of the CDR3: TGTGCCTGGGCCCGGGAAAGGACGAACACTGAAGCTTTCTTT. Translating it yields CAWARERTNTEAFF. The chain joins TRBV30 to TRBJ1-1; D unresolved. The CDR3 totals 14 residues. V was clipped by 5 bases and J by 1 base, with 14 bases between them. Germline-derived CDR1 and CDR2 are GTSNPN and SVGIG (reference sequence).